Sequencing of this TCR beta chain was carried out in a study of T cells after yellow fever vaccination. General study points: Within FACS-sorted repertoires, abundant clonotypes contaminating from the bulk population could be present.

TCRdb re-derived calls from the 5' RACE reads in MiXCR, one entry per CDR3 protein. Among 300,000 to 450,000 distinct CDR3 sequences listed, about 6% were seen once. Comment on this clonotype: The antigen remains unidentified.

V lost 1 base and J 5 bases, leaving 6 bases between the germline ends. Germline CDR1 and CDR2: DFQATT and SNEGSKA (reference sequence). The CDR3 length is 12 residues. V usage is TRBV20-1 and J usage is TRBJ2-1; D gene uncertain. This clonotype was sampled from a young man who received the YFV17D yellow fever vaccine. Sequenced here: PBMCs, sampled 5 days after the yellow fever booster vaccination. The CDR3 coding sequence is TGCAGTGCTAGAGCCAGACACAATGAGCAGTTCTTC. It specifies CSARARHNEQFF.